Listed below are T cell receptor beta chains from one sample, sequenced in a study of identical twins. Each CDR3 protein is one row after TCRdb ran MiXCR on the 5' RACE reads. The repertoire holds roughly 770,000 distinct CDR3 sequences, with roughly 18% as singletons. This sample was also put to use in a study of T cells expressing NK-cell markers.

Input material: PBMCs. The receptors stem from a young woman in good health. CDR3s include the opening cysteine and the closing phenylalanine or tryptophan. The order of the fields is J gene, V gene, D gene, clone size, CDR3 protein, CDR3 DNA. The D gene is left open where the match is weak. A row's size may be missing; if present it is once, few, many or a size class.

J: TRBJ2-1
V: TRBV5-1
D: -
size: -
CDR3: CASSLERPSSYNEQFF
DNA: TGCGCCAGCAGCTTGGAGCGGCCTAGCTCCTACAATGAGCAGTTCTTC

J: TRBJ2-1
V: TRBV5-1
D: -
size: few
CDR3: CASSLGTVFNEQFF
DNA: TGCGCCAGCAGCTTGGGAACCGTTTTTAATGAGCAGTTCTTC

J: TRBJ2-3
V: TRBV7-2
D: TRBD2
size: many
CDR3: CASRAGASTDTQYF
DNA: TGTGCCAGTCGGGCGGGAGCTAGCACAGATACGCAGTATTTT

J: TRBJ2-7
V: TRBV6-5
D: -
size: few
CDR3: CASSSPDYGGYEQYF
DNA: TGTGCCAGCAGTTCCCCAGACTATGGTGGCTACGAGCAGTACTTC

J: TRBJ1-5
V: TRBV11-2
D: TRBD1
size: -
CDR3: CASSPTGTVIYSNQPQHF
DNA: TGTGCCAGCAGCCCAACCGGGACAGTGATATATAGCAATCAGCCCCAGCATTTT

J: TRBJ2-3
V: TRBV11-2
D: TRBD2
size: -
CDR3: CASVSGLHTDTQYF
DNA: TGTGCCAGTGTGTCGGGACTACACACAGATACGCAGTATTTT

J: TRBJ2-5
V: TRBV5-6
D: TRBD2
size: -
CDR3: CASSGLGGGLAQETQYF
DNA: TGTGCCAGCAGCGGCCTCGGAGGGGGACTAGCCCAAGAGACCCAGTACTTC

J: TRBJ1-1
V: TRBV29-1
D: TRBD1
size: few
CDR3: CSIYRTGGRNTEAFF
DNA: TGCAGCATCTACCGGACAGGCGGGAGAAACACTGAAGCTTTCTTT

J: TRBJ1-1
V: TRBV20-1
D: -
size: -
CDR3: CSAGSPESTEAFF
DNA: TGCAGTGCTGGCAGCCCCGAGAGCACTGAAGCTTTCTTT

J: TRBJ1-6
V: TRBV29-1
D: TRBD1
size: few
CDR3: CSVGQATNSPLHF
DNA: TGCAGCGTCGGACAGGCGACTAATTCACCCCTCCACTTT

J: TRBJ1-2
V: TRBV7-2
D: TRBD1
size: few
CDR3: CASSSGQANYGYTF
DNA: TGTGCCAGCAGCTCGGGACAGGCTAACTATGGCTACACCTTC

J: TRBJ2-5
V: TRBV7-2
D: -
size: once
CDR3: CASSLAGIAFRETQYF
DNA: TGTGCCAGCAGCTTAGCTGGTATCGCGTTTCGGGAGACCCAGTACTTC

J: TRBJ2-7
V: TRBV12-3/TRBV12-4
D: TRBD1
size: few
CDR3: CASRETGREQYF
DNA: TGTGCCAGCAGGGAGACAGGGCGGGAGCAGTACTTC

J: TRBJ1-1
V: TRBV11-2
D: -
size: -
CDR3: CASSPLGQEQRKAFF
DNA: TGTGCCAGCAGCCCCCTCGGGCAGGAACAGAGAAAAGCTTTCTTT

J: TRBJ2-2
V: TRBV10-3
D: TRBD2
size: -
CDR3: CAISARGGLLNGELFF
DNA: TGTGCCATCAGTGCTCGGGGAGGGCTGTTGAACGGGGAGCTGTTTTTT

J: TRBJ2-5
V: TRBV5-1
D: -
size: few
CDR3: CASSLDYVETQYF
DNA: TGCGCCAGCAGCTTGGACTACGTGGAGACCCAGTACTTC

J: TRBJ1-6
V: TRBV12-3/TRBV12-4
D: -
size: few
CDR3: CASSTTVNSPLHF
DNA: TGTGCCAGCAGTACGACGGTTAATTCACCCCTCCACTTT

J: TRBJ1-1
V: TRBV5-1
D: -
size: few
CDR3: CASSAGEEAFF
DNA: TGCGCCAGCAGCGCCGGGGAGGAAGCTTTCTTT

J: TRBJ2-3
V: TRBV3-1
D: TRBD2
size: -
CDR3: CASSRRTSGETDTQYF
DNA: TGTGCCAGCAGCCGACGGACTAGCGGGGAAACAGATACGCAGTATTTT

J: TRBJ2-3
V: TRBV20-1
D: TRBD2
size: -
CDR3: CSATLPRLAGASDTQYF
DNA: TGCAGTGCTACCCTCCCCAGACTAGCGGGGGCCTCAGATACGCAGTATTTT

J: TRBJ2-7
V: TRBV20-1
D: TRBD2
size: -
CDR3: CSAATSGTPYEQYF
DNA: TGCAGTGCCGCGACTAGCGGGACCCCCTACGAGCAGTACTTC

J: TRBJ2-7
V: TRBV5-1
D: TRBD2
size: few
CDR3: CASSPSGSVSYEQYF
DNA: TGCGCCAGCAGCCCAAGCGGGAGTGTCTCCTACGAGCAGTACTTC

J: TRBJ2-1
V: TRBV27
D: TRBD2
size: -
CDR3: CASSFRASGRINEQFF
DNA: TGTGCCAGCAGTTTTCGCGCTAGCGGGAGGATAAATGAGCAGTTCTTC

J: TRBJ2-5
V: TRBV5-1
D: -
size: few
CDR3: CASSPTSETQYF
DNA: TGCGCCAGCAGCCCCACATCGGAGACCCAGTACTTC

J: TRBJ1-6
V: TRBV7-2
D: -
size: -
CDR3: CASSLEGVANSPLHF
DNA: TGTGCCAGCAGCTTAGAAGGGGTTGCTAATTCACCCCTCCACTTT

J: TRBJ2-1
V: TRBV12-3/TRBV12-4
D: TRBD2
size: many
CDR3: CASSPSGRAYNEQFF
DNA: TGTGCCAGCAGTCCTAGCGGGAGGGCTTACAATGAGCAGTTCTTC

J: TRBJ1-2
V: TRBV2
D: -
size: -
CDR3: CASSEAGISSYGYTF
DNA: TGTGCCAGCAGTGAAGCGGGGATCTCGTCCTATGGCTACACCTTC

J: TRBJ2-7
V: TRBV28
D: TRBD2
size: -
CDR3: CASSRPPTSGNYEQYF
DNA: TGTGCCAGCAGTCGCCCCCCGACTAGCGGCAACTACGAGCAGTACTTC

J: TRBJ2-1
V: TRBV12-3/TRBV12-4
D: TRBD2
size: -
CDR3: CASSPPTSATYNEQFF
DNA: TGTGCCAGCAGTCCTCCGACTAGCGCGACCTACAATGAGCAGTTCTTC

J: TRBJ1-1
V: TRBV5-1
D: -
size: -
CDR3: CASSNDILNTEAFF
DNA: TGCGCCAGCAGTAACGACATTTTGAACACTGAAGCTTTCTTT

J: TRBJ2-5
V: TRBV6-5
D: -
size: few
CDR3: CASRGKTTQYF
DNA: TGTGCCAGCCGGGGGAAAACTACCCAGTACTTC

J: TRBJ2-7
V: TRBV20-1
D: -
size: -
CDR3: CSAPLLAQSSYEQYF
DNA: TGCAGTGCTCCGCTCCTAGCTCAAAGCTCCTACGAGCAGTACTTC

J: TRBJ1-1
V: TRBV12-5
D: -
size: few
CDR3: CASVEYTRGNTEAFF
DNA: TGTGCTAGTGTGGAGTACACCCGCGGGAACACTGAAGCTTTCTTT

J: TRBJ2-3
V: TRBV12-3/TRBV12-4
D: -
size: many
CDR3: CASSLKPNTQYF
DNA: TGTGCCAGCAGTTTAAAACCGAATACGCAGTATTTT

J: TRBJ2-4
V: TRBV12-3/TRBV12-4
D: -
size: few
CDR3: CASTLGSAIQYF
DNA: TGTGCCAGCACCCTCGGTAGTGCCATTCAGTACTTC

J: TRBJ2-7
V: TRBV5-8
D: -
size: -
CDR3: CASSLDIGGVDEQYF
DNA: TGTGCCAGCAGCTTGGACATTGGAGGGGTCGACGAGCAGTACTTC

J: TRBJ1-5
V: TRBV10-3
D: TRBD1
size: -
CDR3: CAISELAGGGNQPQHF
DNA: TGTGCCATCAGTGAGTTGGCAGGGGGAGGGAATCAGCCCCAGCATTTT

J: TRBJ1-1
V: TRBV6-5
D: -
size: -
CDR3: CASSYSKARATEAFF
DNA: TGTGCCAGCAGTTACTCGAAAGCTAGGGCGACTGAAGCTTTCTTT

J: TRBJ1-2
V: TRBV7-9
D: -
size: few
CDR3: CASSVTGLGYTF
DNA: TGTGCCAGCAGCGTCACAGGGCTCGGCTACACCTTC

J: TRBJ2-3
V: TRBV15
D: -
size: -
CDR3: CATSRDAREGTDTQYF
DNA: TGTGCCACCAGCAGAGATGCGAGGGAGGGCACAGATACGCAGTATTTT

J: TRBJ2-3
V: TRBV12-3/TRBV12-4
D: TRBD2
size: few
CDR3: CASSHRLAGAGDTQYF
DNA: TGTGCCAGCAGCCACCGACTAGCGGGAGCGGGGGATACGCAGTATTTT

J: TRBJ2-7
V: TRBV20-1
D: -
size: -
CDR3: CSARDSDLSSYEQYF
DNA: TGCAGTGCTAGAGACTCGGACCTTAGCTCCTACGAGCAGTACTTC

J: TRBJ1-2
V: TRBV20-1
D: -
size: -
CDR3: CSARDLSGHTNYGYTF
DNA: TGCAGTGCTAGAGATTTAAGTGGACATACCAACTATGGCTACACCTTC

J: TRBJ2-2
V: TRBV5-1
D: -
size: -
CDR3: CASSIPTGQQQAGSTGELFF
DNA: TGCGCCAGCAGCATACCTACCGGACAGCAACAAGCGGGTTCTACCGGGGAGCTGTTTTTT